Below are 30 T cell receptor beta chains sequenced from a single sample in a study of blood T cell repertoires in COVID-19. The assay was immunoSEQ multiplex PCR, and TCRdb's table has in-frame clones only and misses some. In the table there are some 55,000 clones, roughly 80% of which are singletons. Sequencing was performed on peripheral blood. These receptors were taken from a woman aged 60-75 years with acute or convalescent COVID-19.

This chain joins TRBV9 and TRBJ2-5, with 9 bases aligning to TRBD2. This CDR3 region has 16 residues. The V gene end was trimmed by 0 bases and the J gene end by 5 bases; junction bases not matched to a gene: 8. Germline V gene lookup returns CDR1 SGDLS and CDR2 YYNGEE. The chain's CDR3 is CASSVAAGGAVETQYF. CDR3 bases: TGTGCCAGCAGCGTAGCTGCGGGAGGGGCGGTGGAGACCCAGTACTTC.

V and J are TRBV15 and TRBJ1-1; D might be TRBD1 (5 bases). The CDR3 contains 13 residues. Germline CDR1 and CDR2: LNHNV and YYDKDF (reference sequence). Trimming left V 0 bases short and J 8 bases short, with 10 bases between. The CDR3 region has the DNA TGTGCCACCAGCAGAGATCGGGCAGGGGAAGCTTTCTTT. Amino acid sequence: CATSRDRAGEAFF.

This chain joins TRBV19 and TRBJ2-5; D unresolved. This CDR3 has 14 amino acids. Germline loops: CDR1 LNHDA, CDR2 SQIVND (reference sequence). V lost 3 bases and J 9 bases, leaving 17 bases between the germline ends. Here the CDR3 reads CASSISQPQGAQYF. In DNA, the CDR3 is TGTGCCAGTAGTATCAGTCAACCCCAAGGAGCCCAGTACTTC.

The chain couples TRBV7-2 to TRBJ2-1; possibly TRBD1 for D (5 bases). The germline V gene has CDR1 SGHTA and CDR2 FQGNSA. This CDR3 is 14 amino acids long. V gave up 3 bases and J gave up 4 bases, with 10 bases separating them. CDR3 sequence: CASSFGQGYNEQFF. In nucleotides, the CDR3 is TGTGCCAGCAGCTTTGGTCAGGGTTACAATGAGCAGTTCTTC.

CDR3 DNA sequence: TGTGCCAGCAGCCTTAGCACGGAATACAATGAGCAGTTCTTC. Amino acid sequence: CASSLSTEYNEQFF. This chain uses TRBV6-5 with TRBJ2-1; D unclear. CDR1 MNHEY and CDR2 SVGAGI come from the germline V gene. The V gene lost 6 bases and the J gene lost 4 bases, with 13 bases spanning the gap. The CDR3 runs 14 residues.

The genes are TRBV9 and TRBJ2-5; D remains ambiguous. CDR1 and CDR2 (germline): SGDLS, YYNGEE. The CDR3 sequence is 14 residues long. V lost 7 bases, J lost 1 base, and 14 bases lay in between. The CDR3 nucleotides read TGTGCCAGCTCCGCTGGAACAGTCCAAGAGACCCAGTACTTC. It translates to CASSAGTVQETQYF.

CDR3 DNA sequence: TGTGCCAGCAGCCACAAAACAGGGGAAAATGAGCAGTTCTTC. Translating gives CASSHKTGENEQFF. The rearrangement links TRBV3-1 (or the pseudogene TRBV3-2) to TRBJ2-1; 7 bases fit TRBD1. J was trimmed by 7 bases and V by 3 bases; bases with no gene match: 6. This CDR3 has 14 residues. The germline V gene encodes CDR1 LGHDT and CDR2 YNNKEL (reference sequence).

This clone was observed a single time. J is TRBJ1-2 and V is TRBV7-3; 10 bases agree with TRBD1. The CDR3 totals 14 residues. Per the germline V gene, CDR1 is SGHTA and CDR2 is FQGTGA. V lost 3 bases to trimming and J lost 3 bases; unmatched junction nucleotides: 1. The CDR3 is CASSLTGGDYGYTF. The CDR3 region has the DNA TGTGCCAGCAGCTTGACAGGGGGCGACTATGGCTACACCTTC.

V and J are TRBV3-1 (or the pseudogene TRBV3-2) and TRBJ2-1, with D possibly TRBD1 on 6 matching bases. CDR1 is LGHDT and CDR2 is YNNKEL in the germline V gene (reference sequence). V was trimmed by 1 base and J by 6 bases, leaving 16 bases between them. The CDR3 runs 16 residues. CDR3 loop: CASSQVWGRMGNEQFF. For the CDR3, the DNA is TGTGCCAGCAGCCAAGTATGGGGGCGGATGGGCAATGAGCAGTTCTTC.

The chain carries TRBV5-1 and TRBJ2-1, with 8 bases lining up with TRBD2. Germline CDR1 reads SGHRS; CDR2 reads YFSETQ. The ends lost 4 bases at V and 9 bases at J; junction bases unmatched: 9. CDR3 size: 14 residues. This chain's CDR3 is CASSLAGLGAEQFF. The CDR3 coding sequence is TGCGCCAGCAGCCTAGCGGGCCTGGGGGCTGAGCAGTTCTTC. Based on the CDR3 plus reference TRBV5-1 and TRBJ2-1, the full variable domain is KAGVTQTPRYLIKTRGQQVTLSCSPISGHRSVSWYQQTPGQGLQFLFEYFSETQRNKGNFPGRFSGRQFSNSRSEMNVSTLELGDSALYLCASSLAGLGAEQFFGPGTRLTVL.

The chain couples TRBV2 to TRBJ2-7; D perhaps matches TRBD2 (5 bases). The germline V gene encodes CDR1 SNHLY and CDR2 FYNNEI. V gave up 8 bases and J gave up 6 bases, with 14 bases separating them. There are 12 residues in the CDR3. For the CDR3, the DNA is TGTGCCAGCGAAAGGACTGCAGGCGAGCAGTACTTC. It specifies CASERTAGEQYF.

The chain links TRBV7-3 to TRBJ2-1; TRBD2 agrees at 9 bases. The CDR3 length is 16 residues. V shed 4 bases, J shed 4 bases, and the junction held 8 bases outside the gene matches. The germline V gene has CDR1 SGHTA and CDR2 FQGTGA. The CDR3 bases are TGTGCCAGCAGCTCGGGTAGCGGGAGCCTTTACAATGAGCAGTTCTTC. As protein: CASSSGSGSLYNEQFF.

This chain links TRBV19 with TRBJ1-2, with 8 positions matching TRBD1. The CDR3 has 19 amino acids. CDR1 and CDR2 (germline): LNHDA, SQIVND (reference sequence). J gave up 0 bases and V 5 bases, and 17 bases lay outside the gene matches. CDR3 residues: CASSASTGQGGRANYGYTF. The CDR3 bases are TGTGCCAGTAGTGCATCGACCGGACAGGGAGGTAGAGCTAACTATGGCTACACCTTC.

The chain has TRBV7-6 and TRBJ2-1, with 8 bases that match TRBD2. Germline CDR1 reads SGHVS; CDR2 reads FNYEAQ. V shed 3 bases, J shed 3 bases, and the junction held 4 bases outside the gene matches. This CDR3 region has 15 residues. The CDR3 here is CASSFVRGGYNEQFF. The CDR3 nucleotides read TGTGCCAGCAGCTTTGTCCGGGGGGGCTACAATGAGCAGTTCTTC.

The CDR3 bases are TGTGCCAGCAGTGAATCGTTAACAGCCCAGTTCTTC. It yields the protein CASSESLTAQFF. J is TRBJ2-1 and V is TRBV25-1; D not resolved. The CDR3 contains 12 residues. Germline-derived CDR1 and CDR2 are MGHDK and SYGVNS. Deletions cut 1 base from V and 13 bases from J, with 11 bases between.

The chain carries TRBV5-8 and TRBJ1-5; TRBD1 aligns across 10 bases. The V gene end was trimmed by 4 bases and the J gene end by 6 bases; junction bases not matched to a gene: 7. This CDR3 region has 15 residues. CDR1 and CDR2 from the germline V gene are SGHTS and YDEGEE. The CDR3 sequence: CASSSRDRGFQPQHF. CDR3 DNA: TGTGCCAGCAGCAGCCGGGACAGGGGTTTTCAGCCCCAGCATTTT. The full variable domain, in which reference TRBV5-8 and TRBJ1-5 provide the parts outside the CDR3, is EAGVTQSPTHLIKTRGQQATLRCSPISGHTSVYWYQQALGLGLQFLLWYDEGEERNRGNFPPRFSGRQFPNYSSELNVNALELEDSALYLCASSSRDRGFQPQHFGDGTRLSIL.

The chain has TRBV7-8 and TRBJ1-1; D may be TRBD1 (5 bases). Germline V gives CDR1 SGHVS, CDR2 FQNEAQ. V was trimmed by 3 bases and J by 1 base, leaving 15 bases between them. The CDR3 has 16 residues. The CDR3 sequence is CASSLSAGSGNTEAFF. The CDR3 bases are TGTGCCAGCAGCTTGTCAGCAGGGTCCGGGAACACTGAAGCTTTCTTT. The entire variable domain, with the rest obtained from reference TRBV7-8 and TRBJ1-1, is as follows: GAGVSQSPRYKVAKRGQDVALRCDPISGHVSLFWYQQALGQGPEFLTYFQNEAQLDKSGLPSDRFFAERPEGSVSTLKIQRTQQEDSAVYLCASSLSAGSGNTEAFFGQGTRLTVV.

The V and J genes are TRBV7-9 and TRBJ1-2; a weak D match, TRBD1 (6 bases). Germline CDR1 reads SEHNR; CDR2 reads FQNEAQ (reference sequence). Trimming took off 7 bases at V and 1 base at J, with 13 bases between the two ends. The CDR3 runs 14 residues. CDR3 sequence reads: CASTRQALNYGYTF. CDR3 DNA: TGTGCCAGCACCCGACAGGCGCTTAACTATGGCTACACCTTC.

Only one count was recorded for this clone. This sequence joins TRBV30 and TRBJ1-1; D might be TRBD1 (5 bases). CDR1 is GTSNPN, CDR2 SVGIG, per germline (reference sequence). CDR3 length: 14 amino acids. Trimming stripped 0 bases from V and 3 bases from J, with 11 bases between. The CDR3 sequence: CAWSVKGMYTEAFF. The CDR3 DNA is TGTGCCTGGAGTGTAAAGGGGATGTACACTGAAGCTTTCTTT.

This clone was counted a few times. Other DNA sequences in this sample translate to the same CDR3. The chain combines TRBV6-5 with TRBJ2-7, with 7 bases matching TRBD2. J lost 1 base, V lost 6 bases, and 3 bases had no gene match. In germline, CDR1 is MNHEY, CDR2 SVGAGI. This CDR3 has 13 amino acids. CDR3 amino acids: CASRLRESYEQYF. CDR3 nucleotide sequence: TGTGCCAGCAGACTGCGGGAGTCCTACGAGCAGTACTTC.

In DNA form, the CDR3 reads TGCAGCGTGGGTACGACTAGCGGAAGAACCGGGGAGCTGTTTTTT. Encoded protein: CSVGTTSGRTGELFF. The chain uses TRBV29-1 and TRBJ2-2; TRBD2 matches at 9 bases. The germline CDR1 and CDR2 sequences are SQVTM and ANQGSEA. The CDR3 consists of 15 residues. The trim removed 6 bases at V and 5 bases at J, leaving 10 bases unmatched.

The V and J genes are TRBV5-8 and TRBJ1-5; TRBD1 agrees at 7 bases. The junction had 5 bases not matched to a gene; V was cut back by 4 bases and J by 4 bases. This CDR3 spans 14 amino acids. Germline loops: CDR1 SGHTS, CDR2 YDEGEE. CDR3 protein: CASSQGQPNQPQHF. CDR3 nucleotides: TGTGCCAGCAGCCAGGGACAGCCTAATCAGCCCCAGCATTTT.

The V and J genes are TRBV6-1 and TRBJ1-4; D call uncertain. Looked up from germline, CDR1 is MNHNS and CDR2 is SASEGT. Between the trimmed V and J ends, which lost 6 bases and 0 bases, there was a span of 8 bases. CDR3 size: 14 residues. CDR3 sequence reads: CASRERATNEKLFF. For the CDR3, the DNA is TGTGCCAGCAGGGAGAGGGCAACTAATGAAAAACTGTTTTTT.

The CDR3 sequence is CASSRTGGENTIYF. Here the CDR3 DNA reads TGTGCCAGTAGTCGGACAGGGGGCGAAAACACCATATATTTT. This chain links TRBV19 with TRBJ1-3, with TRBD1 matching over 11 bases. Losses at the gene ends were 5 bases for V and 6 bases for J; bases not matched to a gene: 3. The germline V gene encodes CDR1 LNHDA and CDR2 SQIVND (reference sequence). The CDR3 is 14 residues long.

The chain joins TRBV30 to TRBJ2-2; D is unclear. The germline CDR1 and CDR2 sequences are GTSNPN and SVGIG (reference sequence). The V gene lost 4 bases and the J gene lost 6 bases, with 12 bases spanning the gap. This CDR3 spans 13 amino acids. CDR3 coding DNA: TGTGCCTGGACCCCCTTATCTCCCGGGGAGCTGTTTTTT. It encodes CAWTPLSPGELFF.

The gene calls are TRBV5-6 and TRBJ1-1, with TRBD1 identical over 8 bases. The length of the CDR3 is 15 residues. V lost 5 bases and J lost 0; bases outside the gene matches: 6. Germline CDR1 and CDR2: SGHDT and YYEEEE. CDR3 sequence: CASRGWTGMNTEAFF. The CDR3, as DNA: TGTGCCAGCAGAGGATGGACAGGGATGAACACTGAAGCTTTCTTT.

This chain joins TRBV9 and TRBJ2-3; weak D call: TRBD2 (5 bases). The germline gives CDR1 SGDLS, CDR2 YYNGEE. V gave up 3 bases and J gave up 4 bases, with 6 bases separating them. The CDR3 consists of 12 residues. CDR3 protein: CASSARADTQYF. CDR3 in DNA: TGTGCCAGCAGCGCGAGGGCAGATACGCAGTATTTT.

The rearrangement uses TRBV6-5 and TRBJ2-5, with 7 positions matching TRBD1. CDR3 length equals 14 residues. V was pared by 0 bases and J by 5 bases, with 3 bases of the junction left unmatched. The germline V gene encodes CDR1 MNHEY and CDR2 SVGAGI. As DNA, the CDR3 is TGTGCCAGCAGTTACTCGACAGGGTATGAGACCCAGTACTTC. Its translation is CASSYSTGYETQYF.

The chain carries TRBV28 and TRBJ2-7; unclear D gene. V dropped 4 bases and J dropped 2 bases, with 12 bases sitting between them. Germline V gene data show CDR1 as MDHEN and CDR2 as SYDVKM. This CDR3 contains 14 residues. DNA for the CDR3: TGTGCCAGCAGTTCTAAGACATCTCCCTACGAGCAGTACTTC. This encodes CASSSKTSPYEQYF.

For the CDR3, the DNA is TGTGCCTGGAGTACCGACTGGTTCGACCTTAGCCACCGTACTAGCGAGCAGTTCTTC. It is translated as CAWSTDWFDLSHRTSEQFF. The V call is TRBV30, the J call TRBJ2-1; the D gene is possibly TRBD2 (6 bases). The CDR3 consists of 19 residues. Per germline, CDR1 GTSNPN and CDR2 SVGIG (reference sequence). V gave up 2 bases and J gave up 10 bases, with 33 bases separating them.